This is a list of T cell receptor beta chains from one sample in a study of shared clonotypes between healthy human individuals. Sequencing was performed with immunoSEQ multiplex PCR; in TCRdb, only in-frame clones are kept and a portion is missing. The table includes 2 million to 2.5 million clones, 90% to 95% detected once. What was sequenced was naive CD4+ T cells sorted from blood. These receptors all come from a man younger than 35 in good health. Each CDR3 is given with its conserved first and last residue. Fields, in order: clone size, J gene, V gene, D gene, CDR3 protein, CDR3 DNA. The D gene is left open where the match is weak. Only part of the rows carry a size: once, few, many, or a class if the clone is expanded.

size: once; J: TRBJ2-7; V: TRBV30; D: NA; CDR3: CAWGLPAASTASSYEQYF; DNA: TGTGCCTGGGGGCTACCCGCAGCCTCTACGGCCAGCTCCTACGAGCAGTACTTC
size: NA; J: TRBJ1-5; V: TRBV2; D: NA; CDR3: CASSEEETRGKHF; DNA: TGTGCCAGCAGTGAAGAGGAAACTCGGGGAAAGCATTTT
size: NA; J: TRBJ1-6; V: TRBV9; D: NA; CDR3: CASSVVEANSPLHF; DNA: TGTGCCAGCAGCGTAGTCGAAGCTAATTCACCCCTCCACTTT
size: NA; J: TRBJ1-3; V: TRBV5-4; D: NA; CDR3: CASRTASGNTIYF; DNA: TGTGCCAGCAGAACGGCCTCTGGAAACACCATATATTTT
size: NA; J: TRBJ1-2; V: TRBV5-4; D: NA; CDR3: CASSLDGDYGYTF; DNA: TGTGCCAGCAGCTTGGACGGGGACTATGGCTACACCTTC
size: NA; J: TRBJ2-1; V: TRBV4-3; D: NA; CDR3: CASSQDLMAPYNEQFF; DNA: TGCGCCAGCAGCCAAGATTTGATGGCCCCCTACAATGAGCAGTTCTTC
size: once; J: TRBJ2-1; V: TRBV30; D: NA; CDR3: CAWKDSYNEQFF; DNA: TGTGCCTGGAAAGACAGTTACAATGAGCAGTTCTTC
size: NA; J: TRBJ1-3; V: TRBV5-4; D: NA; CDR3: CASSLGARDSGNTIYF; DNA: TGTGCCAGCAGCTTGGGAGCGAGGGACTCTGGAAACACCATATATTTT
size: NA; J: TRBJ1-4; V: TRBV10-3; D: TRBD1; CDR3: CAISESDRGNEKLFF; DNA: TGTGCCATCAGTGAGTCCGACAGGGGGAATGAAAAACTGTTTTTT
size: once; J: TRBJ2-5; V: TRBV9; D: NA; CDR3: CASSAGNMAEETQYF; DNA: TGTGCCAGCAGCGCTGGGAATATGGCTGAGGAGACCCAGTACTTC
size: NA; J: TRBJ1-2; V: TRBV7-9; D: TRBD1; CDR3: CASSSLNVTGQYGYTF; DNA: TGTGCCAGCAGCTCGCTAAACGTGACAGGGCAATATGGCTACACCTTC
size: NA; J: TRBJ1-2; V: TRBV29-1; D: TRBD1; CDR3: CSVWTGMDYGYTF; DNA: TGCAGCGTGTGGACAGGGATGGACTATGGCTACACCTTC
size: NA; J: TRBJ2-2; V: TRBV2; D: NA; CDR3: CASRADSDTGELFF; DNA: TGTGCCAGCAGGGCCGACTCTGACACCGGGGAGCTGTTTTTT
size: NA; J: TRBJ2-7; V: TRBV6-1; D: TRBD1; CDR3: CASRTGTGGYEQYF; DNA: TGTGCCAGCCGGACCGGGACAGGGGGCTACGAGCAGTACTTC
size: NA; J: TRBJ1-1; V: TRBV30; D: TRBD1; CDR3: CAWRPTGGRVTEAFF; DNA: TGTGCCTGGAGACCGACAGGGGGCAGGGTCACTGAAGCTTTCTTT
size: NA; J: TRBJ2-1; V: TRBV10-3; D: TRBD2; CDR3: CAISESGPSGGLYNEQFF; DNA: TGTGCCATCAGTGAGTCGGGGCCTAGCGGGGGTTTATACAATGAGCAGTTCTTC
size: NA; J: TRBJ2-5; V: TRBV7-2; D: NA; CDR3: CASSLHRVQETQYF; DNA: TGTGCCAGCAGTCTACACAGAGTACAAGAGACCCAGTACTTC
size: NA; J: TRBJ2-4; V: TRBV19; D: TRBD1; CDR3: CASSIDRGRGHIQYF; DNA: TGTGCCAGTAGTATTGACAGGGGGCGAGGACACATTCAGTACTTC
size: NA; J: TRBJ2-5; V: TRBV7-9; D: NA; CDR3: CASSLALADKETQYF; DNA: TGTGCCAGCAGCTTAGCGTTAGCGGACAAAGAGACCCAGTACTTC
size: NA; J: TRBJ1-6; V: TRBV5-6; D: TRBD1; CDR3: CASSRDSSPLHF; DNA: TGTGCCAGCAGCAGGGACAGTTCACCCCTCCACTTT
size: NA; J: TRBJ2-1; V: TRBV9; D: NA; CDR3: CASSAAASSYNEQFF; DNA: TGTGCCAGCAGCGCCGCGGCTAGCTCCTACAATGAGCAGTTCTTC
size: NA; J: TRBJ2-1; V: TRBV4-1; D: TRBD1; CDR3: CASSQEGQGEAALSRSEQFF; DNA: TGCGCCAGCAGCCAAGAGGGACAGGGTGAGGCTGCCCTATCCCGGAGTGAGCAGTTCTTC
size: NA; J: TRBJ1-1; V: TRBV2; D: TRBD1; CDR3: CASSMTGMNTEAFF; DNA: TGTGCCAGCAGTATGACAGGGATGAACACTGAAGCTTTCTTT
size: NA; J: TRBJ1-1; V: TRBV5-1; D: NA; CDR3: CASSLQASNTEAFF; DNA: TGCGCCAGCAGCTTACAGGCAAGCAACACTGAAGCTTTCTTT
size: NA; J: TRBJ2-2; V: TRBV9; D: NA; CDR3: CASSVADFPGELFF; DNA: TGTGCCAGCAGCGTGGCGGACTTCCCCGGGGAGCTGTTTTTT
size: NA; J: TRBJ1-1; V: TRBV5-5; D: NA; CDR3: CASSFALYGTEAFF; DNA: TGTGCCAGCAGCTTCGCATTGTACGGCACTGAAGCTTTCTTT
size: NA; J: TRBJ1-2; V: TRBV28; D: NA; CDR3: CASSLGQLTGYTF; DNA: TGTGCCAGCAGTCTAGGACAGTTGACTGGCTACACCTTC
size: NA; J: TRBJ1-2; V: TRBV29-1; D: NA; CDR3: CSSYEAGRGYTF; DNA: TGCAGCTCGTACGAGGCAGGGAGGGGCTACACCTTC
size: NA; J: TRBJ2-1; V: TRBV30; D: TRBD1; CDR3: CAGTTGQGLYNEQFF; DNA: TGTGCCGGGACAACTGGACAGGGTCTCTACAATGAGCAGTTCTTC
size: NA; J: TRBJ2-7; V: TRBV4-1; D: TRBD1; CDR3: CASSQGDRGPYEQYF; DNA: TGCGCCAGCAGCCAAGGAGACAGGGGGCCCTACGAGCAGTACTTC
size: NA; J: TRBJ2-3; V: TRBV5-3; D: NA; CDR3: CARSLQTGSTDTQYF; DNA: TGTGCCAGAAGCTTGCAAACAGGGAGCACAGATACGCAGTATTTT
size: NA; J: TRBJ2-1; V: TRBV5-4; D: NA; CDR3: CASSPKGGDYNEQFF; DNA: TGTGCCAGCAGCCCAAAGGGGGGGGACTACAATGAGCAGTTCTTC
size: NA; J: TRBJ1-5; V: TRBV5-6; D: NA; CDR3: CASSLSSRQQPQHF; DNA: TGTGCCAGCAGCTTGAGTAGTCGACAGCAGCCCCAGCATTTT
size: many; J: TRBJ2-1; V: TRBV4-3; D: NA; CDR3: CASSQEPGLHEQFF; DNA: TGCGCCAGCAGCCAAGAGCCAGGACTACATGAGCAGTTCTTC
size: NA; J: TRBJ1-1; V: TRBV5-1; D: NA; CDR3: CASSPSGLPPEAFF; DNA: TGCGCCAGCAGTCCTTCGGGGCTCCCACCTGAAGCTTTCTTT
size: NA; J: TRBJ1-2; V: TRBV25-1; D: TRBD1; CDR3: CASRGQGTDGYTF; DNA: TGTGCCAGCAGGGGACAGGGGACGGATGGCTACACCTTC
size: NA; J: TRBJ2-7; V: TRBV9; D: NA; CDR3: CASNSLGEYEQYF; DNA: TGTGCCAGCAATTCGCTAGGGGAATACGAGCAGTACTTC
size: NA; J: TRBJ2-1; V: TRBV11-2; D: TRBD2; CDR3: CASTILAGGHYNEQFF; DNA: TGTGCCAGCACCATACTAGCGGGGGGCCATTACAATGAGCAGTTCTTC
size: NA; J: TRBJ1-2; V: TRBV15; D: TRBD1; CDR3: CATSKPTQGNYGYTF; DNA: TGTGCCACCAGCAAGCCCACACAGGGGAACTATGGCTACACCTTC
size: NA; J: TRBJ2-3; V: TRBV7-2; D: TRBD2; CDR3: CASSLGSGGTASTQYF; DNA: TGTGCCAGCAGCTTAGGCTCGGGAGGGACCGCCAGTACGCAGTATTTT
size: NA; J: TRBJ2-3; V: TRBV11-3; D: NA; CDR3: CASSSLETTDTQYF; DNA: TGTGCCAGCAGCTCTCTAGAGACCACAGATACGCAGTATTTT
size: once; J: TRBJ2-7; V: TRBV27; D: NA; CDR3: CASSLSPRTALSYEQYF; DNA: TGTGCCAGCAGTTTATCCCCCAGGACAGCCCTCTCCTACGAGCAGTACTTC
size: once; J: TRBJ1-2; V: TRBV30; D: NA; CDR3: CAWSEERRYGYTF; DNA: TGTGCCTGGAGCGAGGAGAGGCGCTATGGCTACACCTTC
size: NA; J: TRBJ2-5; V: TRBV5-1; D: TRBD1; CDR3: CASSYSTGGAEETQYF; DNA: TGCGCCAGCAGCTACTCTACAGGGGGCGCGGAGGAGACCCAGTACTTC
size: NA; J: TRBJ1-2; V: TRBV7-9; D: NA; CDR3: CASSLSDRNYGYTF; DNA: TGTGCCAGCAGCTTAAGTGACAGAAACTATGGCTACACCTTC
size: NA; J: TRBJ1-1; V: TRBV25-1; D: NA; CDR3: CASRAGVTEAFF; DNA: TGTGCCAGCAGGGCAGGGGTGACTGAAGCTTTCTTT
size: NA; J: TRBJ2-7; V: TRBV19; D: NA; CDR3: CASSSRRPSDSGEQYF; DNA: TGTGCCAGTAGTTCACGGCGGCCTAGCGATAGCGGCGAGCAGTACTTC
size: NA; J: TRBJ2-1; V: TRBV5-6; D: TRBD2; CDR3: CASASSGIEQFF; DNA: TGTGCCAGCGCCTCGAGCGGGATTGAGCAGTTCTTC
size: NA; J: TRBJ1-2; V: TRBV27; D: NA; CDR3: CASSRAQTRYGYTF; DNA: TGTGCCAGCAGCCGGGCCCAGACTAGGTATGGCTACACCTTC
size: NA; J: TRBJ2-1; V: TRBV28; D: NA; CDR3: CASSFAGMGEQFF; DNA: TGTGCCAGCAGTTTCGCAGGGATGGGTGAGCAGTTCTTC
size: NA; J: TRBJ2-7; V: TRBV10-3; D: TRBD1; CDR3: CAISEAGGLYEQYF; DNA: TGTGCCATCAGTGAGGCAGGGGGTCTCTACGAGCAGTACTTC
size: NA; J: TRBJ1-2; V: TRBV10-3; D: NA; CDR3: CAISDGSRGYGYTF; DNA: TGTGCCATCAGTGATGGCTCACGGGGCTATGGCTACACCTTC
size: NA; J: TRBJ2-7; V: TRBV20-1; D: NA; CDR3: CSARVGYEQYF; DNA: TGCAGTGCCAGAGTGGGGTACGAGCAGTACTTC
size: NA; J: TRBJ1-5; V: TRBV6-1; D: NA; CDR3: CASTSTGAGQPQHF; DNA: TGTGCCAGCACCAGTACGGGGGCGGGTCAGCCCCAGCATTTT
size: NA; J: TRBJ2-1; V: TRBV6-5; D: TRBD1; CDR3: CASRTTGGSYNEQFF; DNA: TGTGCCAGCAGGACCACAGGGGGATCCTACAATGAGCAGTTCTTC
size: NA; J: TRBJ2-7; V: TRBV18; D: TRBD2; CDR3: CASSPEGLAGGYSSYEQYF; DNA: TGTGCCAGCTCACCAGAGGGACTAGCGGGAGGTTACAGCTCCTACGAGCAGTACTTC
size: NA; J: TRBJ1-6; V: TRBV30; D: NA; CDR3: CAWSTRQAGNSPLHF; DNA: TGTGCCTGGAGTACTCGACAGGCAGGCAATTCACCCCTCCACTTT
size: NA; J: TRBJ2-7; V: TRBV10-3; D: TRBD1; CDR3: CATRTGGTYEQYF; DNA: TGTGCCACCCGGACAGGGGGCACATACGAGCAGTACTTC
size: NA; J: TRBJ2-1; V: TRBV7-9; D: NA; CDR3: CASVGGTYNEQFF; DNA: TGTGCCAGCGTAGGGGGGACCTACAATGAGCAGTTCTTC
size: NA; J: TRBJ1-3; V: TRBV6-1; D: NA; CDR3: CASSEAGASVGPVSGNTIYF; DNA: TGTGCCAGCAGTGAAGCGGGCGCCTCCGTGGGCCCCGTCTCTGGAAACACCATATATTTT